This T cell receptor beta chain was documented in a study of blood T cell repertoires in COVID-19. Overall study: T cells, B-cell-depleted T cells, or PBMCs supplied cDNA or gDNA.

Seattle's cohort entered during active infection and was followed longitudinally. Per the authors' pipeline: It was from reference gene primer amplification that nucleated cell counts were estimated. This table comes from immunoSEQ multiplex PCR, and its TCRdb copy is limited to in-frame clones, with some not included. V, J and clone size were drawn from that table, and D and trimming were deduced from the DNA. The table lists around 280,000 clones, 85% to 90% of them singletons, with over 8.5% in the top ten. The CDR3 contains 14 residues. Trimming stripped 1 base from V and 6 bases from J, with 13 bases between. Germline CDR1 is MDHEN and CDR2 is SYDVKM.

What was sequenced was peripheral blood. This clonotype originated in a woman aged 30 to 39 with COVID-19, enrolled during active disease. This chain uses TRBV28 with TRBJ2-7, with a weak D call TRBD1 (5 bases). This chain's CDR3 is CASSLSVSGREQYF. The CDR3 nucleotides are TGTGCCAGCAGTTTATCGGTTTCAGGGCGCGAGCAGTACTTC. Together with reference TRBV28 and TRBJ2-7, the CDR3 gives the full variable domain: DVKVTQSSRYLVKRTGEKVFLECVQDMDHENMFWYRQDPGLGLRLIYFSYDVKMKEKGDIPEGYSVSREKKERFSLILESASTNQTSMYLCASSLSVSGREQYFGPGTRLTVT.